This section outlines one T cell receptor (beta chain) sequence together with its context. Its specificity is not known. The source of the sample is a study of PD-L1 blockade in urothelial cancer. The overall study: Most patients, about 85% of the roughly 30, were males with bladder-origin cancer. Blood was analyzed 3 weeks (second dose) and 6 weeks after treatment start. Findings and limits, study-wide: Having blood TCR clonality under the median before treatment predicted better survival. Durable benefit accompanied greater 3-week expansion of tumor-associated blood clones.

Time point noted: peripheral blood 6 weeks after treatment start. Here immunoSEQ multiplex PCR was the method, and the copy in TCRdb shows in-frame clones only, minus some. This sample has more than 45,000 clones, with 80% to 90% found just once. Germline-derived CDR1 and CDR2 are MDHEN and SYDVKM. V was trimmed by 5 bases and J by 3 bases, leaving 8 bases between them. This CDR3 comprises 12 residues. The source of this sequence is a man in his 70s with urothelial cancer. The J gene is TRBJ2-7, the V gene TRBV28; no definite D call. The sample was PBMCs, taken around atezolizumab (anti-PD-L1) treatment. CDR3 protein: CASSPSGYEQYF. The CDR3 nucleotides read TGTGCCAGCAGTCCGAGTGGCTACGAGCAGTACTTC.